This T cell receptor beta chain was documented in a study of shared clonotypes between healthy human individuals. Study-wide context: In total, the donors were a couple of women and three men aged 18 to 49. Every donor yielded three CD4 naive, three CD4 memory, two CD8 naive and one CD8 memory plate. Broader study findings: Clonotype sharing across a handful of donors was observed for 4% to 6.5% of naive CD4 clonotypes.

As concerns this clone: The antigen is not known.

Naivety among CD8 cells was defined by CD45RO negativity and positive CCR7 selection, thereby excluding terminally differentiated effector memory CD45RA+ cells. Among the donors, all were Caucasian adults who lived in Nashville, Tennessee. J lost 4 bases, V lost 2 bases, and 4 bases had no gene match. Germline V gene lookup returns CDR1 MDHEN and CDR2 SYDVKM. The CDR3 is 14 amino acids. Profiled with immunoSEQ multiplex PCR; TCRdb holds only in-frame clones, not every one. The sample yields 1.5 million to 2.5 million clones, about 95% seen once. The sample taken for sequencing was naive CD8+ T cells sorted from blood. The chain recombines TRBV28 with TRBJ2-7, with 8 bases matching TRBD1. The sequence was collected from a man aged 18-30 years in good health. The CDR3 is CASSLGRGQYEQYF. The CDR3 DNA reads TGTGCCAGCAGTTTAGGCAGGGGGCAATACGAGCAGTACTTC.